These 7 T cell receptor beta chains were sequenced from one sample in a study of blood T cell repertoires in COVID-19 (TCRdb year 2020). The method was the immunoSEQ multiplex PCR assay. As stored in TCRdb, this immuneACCESS dataset retains in-frame rearrangements with V and J assigned. A fraction of the clones does not appear; measured against another copy, unresolved V genes explain less than half of the discrepancy, and the remainder lacks a known reason. The sample yields around 290,000 clones; more than 80% were counted once. Together, the top ten hold more than 0.95% of the sample. The sample was PBMCs or T cells enriched from blood (not recorded which). All receptors come from a woman aged 25 to 39 who had recovered from COVID-19.

This clone was counted a single time. The rearrangement uses TRBV5-1 and TRBJ1-6; 9 bases map to TRBD1. Trimming took 5 bases from V and 14 from J; bases not matched to a gene: 11. There are 14 residues in the CDR3. Germline CDR1 SGHRS, CDR2 YFSETQ. The CDR3 DNA sequence: TGCGCCAGCAGATGGGACAGGGAAGTATCGGCCCTCCACTTT. This sequence encodes CASRWDREVSALHF.

The V gene is TRBV28, the J gene TRBJ2-1; perhaps TRBD1 as D (6 bases). Per the germline V gene, CDR1 is MDHEN and CDR2 is SYDVKM. This CDR3 is 15 amino acids long. V lost 6 bases and J lost 4, with 16 bases in between. CDR3 sequence reads: CASSLRTAIYNEQFF. The CDR3 DNA follows: TGTGCCAGCAGCCTTAGGACAGCGATTTACAATGAGCAGTTCTTC.

In DNA, the CDR3 is TGCGCCAGCAGCTTGGGGGCCGGGGGGGCCCCAGAGACCCAGTACTTC. Translating gives CASSLGAGGAPETQYF. The chain links TRBV5-1 to TRBJ2-5, with 8 nucleotides matching TRBD2. The J segment lost 4 bases and the V segment lost 0 bases, leaving 8 bases of the junction unmatched. In germline, CDR1 is SGHRS, CDR2 YFSETQ. The CDR3 is 16 residues long.

The V call is TRBV19, the J call TRBJ1-2; 9 bases map to TRBD1. The CDR3 spans 15 residues. The V gene end was trimmed by 7 bases and the J gene end by 4 bases; junction bases not matched to a gene: 10. Germline CDR1 LNHDA, CDR2 SQIVND (reference sequence). The CDR3 spells CASTTGTGFGYGYTF. CDR3 nucleotide sequence: TGTGCCAGTACTACCGGGACAGGGTTTGGCTATGGCTACACCTTC.

V usage is TRBV28 and J usage is TRBJ2-2; TRBD2 aligns across 9 bases. Trimming took 3 bases from V and 2 from J; bases not matched to a gene: 4. The CDR3 has 16 residues. Germline V lookup: CDR1 MDHEN, CDR2 SYDVKM. The CDR3 DNA is TGTGCCAGCAGTTTTCCACTAGCGGGTAACACCGGGGAGCTGTTTTTT. Amino acid sequence: CASSFPLAGNTGELFF.

This sequence joins TRBV24-1 and TRBJ2-7; unclear D gene. The CDR3 has 11 amino acids. Germline loops: CDR1 KGHDR, CDR2 SFDVKD. Trimming took off 6 bases at V and 1 base at J, with 3 bases between the two ends. CDR3 bases: TGTGCCACCAGTTATTCCTACGAGCAGTACTTC. Protein product: CATSYSYEQYF.

J is TRBJ2-5 and V is TRBV28; D is perhaps TRBD1 (7 bases). V lost 4 bases to trimming and J lost 4 bases, with 19 bases between them. Germline CDR1 and CDR2: MDHEN and SYDVKM. CDR3 size: 16 residues. CDR3 in DNA: TGTGCCAGCAGTTCTACGTTCGGAGGGGGCAGAGAGACCCAGTACTTC. It specifies CASSSTFGGGRETQYF.